This T cell receptor beta chain was sequenced in a study of cytomegalovirus exposure and HLA in healthy donors. Study conclusions and caveats: Generally TCR sequences proved uncommon, though certain public TCRs appeared in numerous donors.

Data came from immunoSEQ multiplex PCR; TCRdb stores just in-frame clones and leaves some out. The sample carries about 130,000 clones, more than 80% recorded once. With respect to this clone: Its antigen is as yet unknown.

Germline V gives CDR1 SGDLS, CDR2 YYNGEE. The CDR3 loop spans 15 amino acids. The V segment lost 0 bases and the J segment 2 bases; nucleotides outside the gene matches: 4. Separate from the 666-subject first cohort was the approximately 120-subject validation cohort, to which the donors belonged. This TCR derives from a woman in her 30s in good health and CMV-seropositive. Sequencing was performed on PBMCs. The chain carries TRBV9 and TRBJ2-7, with TRBD1 matching 8 bases. CDR3 in amino acids: CASSVGGTGTYEQYF. The CDR3 DNA reads TGTGCCAGCAGCGTAGGGGGGACAGGTACCTACGAGCAGTACTTC.